The T cell receptor (beta chain) under discussion was sequenced for a study of T-cell reconstitution after alpha-beta-depleted transplantation in children (TCRdb year 2016). Background on the whole study: Using TCR repertoire profiling, the study followed T-cell immune reconstitution in a quantitative way in children after TCRalphabeta/CD19-depleted allogeneic hematopoietic cell transplantation.

Findings and caveats that apply to the study as a whole: Hyperexpanded clone frequencies declined over subsequent months; after one year, T-cell counts and TCRbeta diversity were mostly attributed to newly produced T cells. About two months after transplant, the apparently early recovery of alphabetaT-cell counts reportedly depended on just several hundred clones that had expanded rapidly and came from non-depleted graft cells. In some patients, high TCRbeta diversity at day 60 was attributed to recipient T cells and intrathymic progenitors that had survived conditioning.

What the treatment or condition label conveys for this sample: allogeneic hematopoietic cell transplantation with graft depleted of TCRalphabeta T cells and CD19 B cells. Transplant recipients were children who received TCRalphabeta/CD19-depleted allogeneic hematopoietic cell grafts. This clonotype was seen repeatedly, ten times or more. Its antigen has not been determined. Base qualities are not at hand, and no much larger clone is one base apart. The V and J ends are trimmed by 1 base and 1 base, leaving 4 bases between them. The CDR3 has 13 amino acids, counting the end cysteine and phenylalanine. This entry keeps only the CDR3 DNA: 39 bases, framed from base 1. For CDR1 and CDR2, the germline V gene lists SGHTA and FQGNSA. The library was built by means of PCR. This sample was sequenced with an Illumina HiSeq 2500. TCR library preparation used molecular barcoding, with unique molecular identifiers applied to normalize quantification of the TCRbeta repertoire. The public reads were reanalyzed by TCRdb: fastp trimming at Q25, MiXCR alignment, in-frame beta chains only. Duplicate CDR3 protein sequences are folded into a single record with the most common DNA and genes. The sample table contains a few hundred thousand distinct CDR3 sequences; only one count was recorded for 5.5% to 7% of them. In total, the top ten clones hold 5.5% to 6.5% of the sample.

The rearranged chain carries TRBV7-2 and TRBJ2-5; the D gene lacks a confident call. This TCR came from a boy aged 2-9 years with acute lymphoblastic leukemia, due to receive a stem cell transplant. This specimen was PBMCs, taken before TCRalphabeta/CD19-depleted stem cell transplant. The DNA reads as follows: TGTGCCAGCAGCTTAGTCTCCCAAGAGACCCAGTACTTC. This yields the protein CASSLVSQETQYF.